This T cell receptor (beta chain) was recovered during a study of blood T cell repertoires in COVID-19. Study context: Spain, Italy and the United States supplied samples that represented acute and convalescent COVID-19. The analysed material was cDNA or gDNA that came from T cells, B-cell-depleted T cells, or PBMCs.

Per the original methods: Reference gene primer amplification in the assay estimated nucleated cell counts. Clones were sequenced by immunoSEQ multiplex PCR, and TCRdb holds only the in-frame ones, with some missing. The V and J calls and clone size were taken over from that table, and D and trimming were inferred from the DNA. The sample contains about 150,000 clones, 80% to 90% of which appear only once. The V end lost 5 bases, the J end lost 5 bases, and 13 bases lay between the germline ends. This CDR3 spans 15 amino acids. Germline values: CDR1 LNHDA, CDR2 SQIVND (reference sequence). The clonotype comes from a woman between 45 and 65 years old with acute or convalescent COVID-19. What was sequenced was peripheral blood. The rearrangement links TRBV19 to TRBJ1-6; possible D gene TRBD1, 6 bases. The CDR3 nucleotides read TGTGCCAGTAGTGGCGGGGGCGGAAATAATTCACCCCTCCACTTT. Residues: CASSGGGGNNSPLHF.